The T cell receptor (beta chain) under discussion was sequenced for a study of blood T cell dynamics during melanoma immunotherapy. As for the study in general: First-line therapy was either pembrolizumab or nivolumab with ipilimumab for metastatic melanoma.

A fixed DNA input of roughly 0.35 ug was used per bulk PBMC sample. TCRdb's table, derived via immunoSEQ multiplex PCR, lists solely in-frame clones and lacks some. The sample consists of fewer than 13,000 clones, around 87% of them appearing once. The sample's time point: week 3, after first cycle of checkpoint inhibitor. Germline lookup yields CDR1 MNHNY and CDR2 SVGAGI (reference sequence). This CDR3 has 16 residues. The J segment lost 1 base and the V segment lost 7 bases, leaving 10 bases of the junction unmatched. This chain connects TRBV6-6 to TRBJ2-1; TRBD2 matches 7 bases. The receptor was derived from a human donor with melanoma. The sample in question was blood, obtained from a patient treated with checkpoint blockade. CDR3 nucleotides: TGTGCCAGCACTGGGAGGGGCGGGGGATCCTACAATGAGCAGTTCTTC. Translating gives CASTGRGGGSYNEQFF.